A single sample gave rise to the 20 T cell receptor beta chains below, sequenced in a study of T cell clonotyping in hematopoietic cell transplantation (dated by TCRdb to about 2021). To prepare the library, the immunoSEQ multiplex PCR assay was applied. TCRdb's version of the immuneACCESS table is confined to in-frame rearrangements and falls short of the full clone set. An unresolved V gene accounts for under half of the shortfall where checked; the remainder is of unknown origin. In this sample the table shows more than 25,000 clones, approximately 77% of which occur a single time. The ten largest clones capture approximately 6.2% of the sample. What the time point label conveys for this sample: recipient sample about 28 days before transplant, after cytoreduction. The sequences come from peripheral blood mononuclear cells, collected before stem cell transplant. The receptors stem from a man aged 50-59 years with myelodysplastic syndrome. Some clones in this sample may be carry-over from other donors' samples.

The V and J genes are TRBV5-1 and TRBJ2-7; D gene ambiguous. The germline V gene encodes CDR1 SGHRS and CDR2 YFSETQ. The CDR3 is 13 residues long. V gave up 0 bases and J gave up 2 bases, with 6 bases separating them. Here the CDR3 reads CASSLASTYEQYF. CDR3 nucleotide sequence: TGCGCCAGCAGCTTGGCGTCTACCTACGAGCAGTACTTC.

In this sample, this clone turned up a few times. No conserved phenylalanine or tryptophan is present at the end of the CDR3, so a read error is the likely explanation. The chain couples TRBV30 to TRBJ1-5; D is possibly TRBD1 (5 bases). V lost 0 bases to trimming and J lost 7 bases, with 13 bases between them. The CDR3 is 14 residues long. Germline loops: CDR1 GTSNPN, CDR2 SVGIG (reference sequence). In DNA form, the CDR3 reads TGTGCCTGGAGTGTACCGGGGGAGGTCCAGCCCCAGCATCTT. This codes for CAWSVPGEVQPQHL.

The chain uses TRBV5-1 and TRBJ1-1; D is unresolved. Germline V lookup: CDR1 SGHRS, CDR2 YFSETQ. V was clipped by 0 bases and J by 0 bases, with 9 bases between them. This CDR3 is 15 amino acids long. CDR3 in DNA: TGCGCCAGCAGCTTGGGGTCGGCCATGAACACTGAAGCTTTCTTT. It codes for CASSLGSAMNTEAFF.

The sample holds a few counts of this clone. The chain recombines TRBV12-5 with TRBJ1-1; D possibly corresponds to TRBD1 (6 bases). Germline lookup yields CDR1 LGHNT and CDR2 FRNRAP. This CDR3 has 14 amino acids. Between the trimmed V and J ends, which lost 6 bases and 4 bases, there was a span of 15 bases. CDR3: CASGPGAVSTEAFF. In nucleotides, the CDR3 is TGTGCTAGTGGCCCAGGGGCAGTTAGCACTGAAGCTTTCTTT.

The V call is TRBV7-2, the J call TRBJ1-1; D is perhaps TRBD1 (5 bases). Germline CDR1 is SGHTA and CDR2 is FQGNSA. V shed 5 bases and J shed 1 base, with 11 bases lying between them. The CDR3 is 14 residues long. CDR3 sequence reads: CASSRPTGNTEAFF. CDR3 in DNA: TGTGCCAGCAGCCGACCTACAGGGAACACTGAAGCTTTCTTT.

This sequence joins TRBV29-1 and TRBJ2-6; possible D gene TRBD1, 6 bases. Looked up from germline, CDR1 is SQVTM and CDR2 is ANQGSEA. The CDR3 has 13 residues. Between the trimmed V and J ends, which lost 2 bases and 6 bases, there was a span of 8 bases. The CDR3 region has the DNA TGCAGCGTTGAATCAGGGGAGGCCAACGTCCTGACTTTC. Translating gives CSVESGEANVLTF.

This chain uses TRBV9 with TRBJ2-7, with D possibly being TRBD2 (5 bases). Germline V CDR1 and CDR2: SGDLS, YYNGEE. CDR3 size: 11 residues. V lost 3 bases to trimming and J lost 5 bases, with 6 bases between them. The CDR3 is CASSAGNEQYF. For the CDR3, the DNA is TGTGCCAGCAGCGCGGGAAACGAGCAGTACTTC. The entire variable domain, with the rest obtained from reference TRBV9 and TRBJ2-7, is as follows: DSGVTQTPKHLITATGQRVTLRCSPRSGDLSVYWYQQSLDQGLQFLIQYYNGEERAKGNILERFSAQQFPDLHSELNLSSLELGDSALYFCASSAGNEQYFGPGTRLTVT.

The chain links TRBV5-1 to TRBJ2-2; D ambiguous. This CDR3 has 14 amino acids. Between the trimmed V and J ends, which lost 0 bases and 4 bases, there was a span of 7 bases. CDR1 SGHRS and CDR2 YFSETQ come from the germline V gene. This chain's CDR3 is CASSLVLGTGELFF. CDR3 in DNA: TGCGCCAGCAGCTTGGTGTTGGGCACCGGGGAGCTGTTTTTT.

Written as DNA, the CDR3 is TGTGCCAGCAGTTACTCGAATGGTGAGCAGTTCTTC. Amino acids: CASSYSNGEQFF. This rearrangement joins TRBV6-5 to TRBJ2-1; no clear D. Looked up from germline, CDR1 is MNHEY and CDR2 is SVGAGI. The CDR3 consists of 12 residues. Deletions cut 0 bases from V and 9 bases from J, with 6 bases between.

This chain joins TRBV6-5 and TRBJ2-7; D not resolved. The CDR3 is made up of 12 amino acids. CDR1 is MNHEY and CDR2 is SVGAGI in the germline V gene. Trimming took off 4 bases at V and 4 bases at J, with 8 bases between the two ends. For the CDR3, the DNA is TGTGCCAGCAGTTCACAAGTATACGAGCAGTACTTC. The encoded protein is CASSSQVYEQYF.

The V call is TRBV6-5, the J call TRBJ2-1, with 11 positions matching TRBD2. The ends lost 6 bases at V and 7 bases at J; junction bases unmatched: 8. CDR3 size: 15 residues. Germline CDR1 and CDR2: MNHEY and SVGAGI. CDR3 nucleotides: TGTGCCAGCAGCAAACTAGCGGGAGTAGAAAATGAGCAGTTCTTC. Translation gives CASSKLAGVENEQFF.

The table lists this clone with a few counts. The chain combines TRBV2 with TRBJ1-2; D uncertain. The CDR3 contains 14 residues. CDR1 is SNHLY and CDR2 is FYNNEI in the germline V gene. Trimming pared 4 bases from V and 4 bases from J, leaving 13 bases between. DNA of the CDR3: TGTGCCAGCAGTGGGATGCTCGGAACCTATGGCTACACCTTC. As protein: CASSGMLGTYGYTF.

CDR3 in DNA: TGTGCCAGCAGTGGGGGGGCGGGGTGGAACTATGGCTACACCTTC. Its translation is CASSGGAGWNYGYTF. The genes are TRBV6-1 and TRBJ1-2, with a possible D match to TRBD1 (6 bases). The CDR3 is made up of 15 amino acids. The V gene's germline CDR1 is MNHNS and CDR2 SASEGT. V lost 4 bases to trimming and J lost 2 bases, with 14 bases between them.

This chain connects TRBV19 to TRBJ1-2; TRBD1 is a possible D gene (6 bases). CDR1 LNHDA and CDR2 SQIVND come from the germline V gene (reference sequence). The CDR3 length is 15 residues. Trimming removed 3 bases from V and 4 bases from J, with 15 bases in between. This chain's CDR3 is CASSMDPTGIYGYTF. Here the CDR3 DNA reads TGTGCCAGTAGTATGGACCCTACAGGGATCTATGGCTACACCTTC.

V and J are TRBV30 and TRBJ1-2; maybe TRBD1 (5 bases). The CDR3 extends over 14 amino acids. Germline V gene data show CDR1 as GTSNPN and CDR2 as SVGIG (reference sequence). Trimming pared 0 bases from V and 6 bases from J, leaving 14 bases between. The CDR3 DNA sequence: TGTGCCTGGAGTGTGCGGGGGGAGGCCCATGGCTACACCTTC. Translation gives CAWSVRGEAHGYTF.

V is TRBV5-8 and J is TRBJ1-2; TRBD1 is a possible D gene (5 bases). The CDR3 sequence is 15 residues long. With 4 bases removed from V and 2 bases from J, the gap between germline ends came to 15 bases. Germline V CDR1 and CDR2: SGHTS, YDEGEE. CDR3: CASSPSRVTNYGYTF. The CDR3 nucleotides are TGTGCCAGCAGCCCATCCAGGGTGACGAACTATGGCTACACCTTC.

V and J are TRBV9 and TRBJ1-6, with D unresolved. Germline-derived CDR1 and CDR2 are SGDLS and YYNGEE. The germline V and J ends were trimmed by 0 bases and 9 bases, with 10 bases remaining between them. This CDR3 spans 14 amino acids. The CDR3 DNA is TGTGCCAGCAGCGTAGTCACGAACCCTTCACCCCTCCACTTT. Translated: CASSVVTNPSPLHF.

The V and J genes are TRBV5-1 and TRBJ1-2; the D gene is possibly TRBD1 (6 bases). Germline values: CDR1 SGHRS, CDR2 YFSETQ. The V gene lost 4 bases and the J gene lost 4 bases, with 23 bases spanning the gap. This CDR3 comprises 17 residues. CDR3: CASSPGGLRGGGYGYTF. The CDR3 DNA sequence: TGCGCCAGCAGCCCTGGGGGGCTTAGGGGAGGCGGCTATGGCTACACCTTC. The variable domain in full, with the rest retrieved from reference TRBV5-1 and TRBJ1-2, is KAGVTQTPRYLIKTRGQQVTLSCSPISGHRSVSWYQQTPGQGLQFLFEYFSETQRNKGNFPGRFSGRQFSNSRSEMNVSTLELGDSALYLCASSPGGLRGGGYGYTFGSGTRLTVV.

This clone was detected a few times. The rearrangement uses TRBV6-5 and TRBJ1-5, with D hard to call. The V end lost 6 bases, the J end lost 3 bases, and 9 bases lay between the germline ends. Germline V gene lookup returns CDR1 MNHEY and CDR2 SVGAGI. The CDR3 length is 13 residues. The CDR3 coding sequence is TGTGCCAGCAGCTTTAGGACCAATCAGCCCCAGCATTTT. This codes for CASSFRTNQPQHF.

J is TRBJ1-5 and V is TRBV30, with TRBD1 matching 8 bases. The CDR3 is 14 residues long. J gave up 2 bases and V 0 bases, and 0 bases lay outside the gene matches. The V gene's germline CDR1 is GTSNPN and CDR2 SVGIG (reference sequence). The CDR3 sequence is CAWSVQGGNQPQHF. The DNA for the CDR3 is TGTGCCTGGAGTGTACAGGGGGGCAATCAGCCCCAGCATTTT.